Listed below are T cell receptor beta chains from one sample, sequenced in a study of identical twins. Via MiXCR, TCRdb re-called the 5' RACE reads, giving one row per CDR3 protein. The sample includes around 1.7 million distinct CDR3 sequences, more than 30% of them seen just once. The sample was cord blood. The receptors derive from a newborn girl in good health. Each CDR3 is given with its conserved first and last residue. The D gene is left open where the match is weak. Clone size appears in some rows only: once, few, many, or a class for an expanded clone.

size: few; D: TRBD2; J: TRBJ2-7; V: TRBV20-1; DNA: TGCAGTGCAAGGGATTGGACTAGGAGGGCCTACGAGCAGTACTTC; CDR3: CSARDWTRRAYEQYF
size: .; D: .; J: TRBJ1-5; V: TRBV6-5; DNA: TGTGCCAGCAGCCCTTCACACGTCAATCAGCCCCAGCATTTT; CDR3: CASSPSHVNQPQHF
size: many; D: TRBD1; J: TRBJ2-7; V: TRBV29-1; DNA: TGCAGCGTCAGAGCGGGACAGGGTCGGCTCTACGAGCAGTACTTC; CDR3: CSVRAGQGRLYEQYF
size: few; D: .; J: TRBJ1-5; V: TRBV29-1; DNA: TGCAGCGTTGGGCCGGGTCCTAATCAGCCCCAGCATTTT; CDR3: CSVGPGPNQPQHF
size: .; D: TRBD1; J: TRBJ1-3; V: TRBV4-2; DNA: TGTGCCAGCAGCCAAGAATCGGCGCAGGGGGTAAACACCATATATTTT; CDR3: CASSQESAQGVNTIYF
size: .; D: TRBD1; J: TRBJ1-4; V: TRBV6-6; DNA: TGTGCCAGCAGTTACGCTTACAGGGGGCGGGGTGAAAAACTGTTTTTT; CDR3: CASSYAYRGRGEKLFF
size: many; D: .; J: TRBJ2-4; V: TRBV3-1; DNA: TGTGCCAGCAGCCAGACTCCCACGGTTCAGTACTTC; CDR3: CASSQTPTVQYF
size: .; D: .; J: TRBJ2-7; V: TRBV20-1; DNA: TGCAGTGCTAGAGTACTTCAGGTCCACGAGCAGTACTTC; CDR3: CSARVLQVHEQYF
size: .; D: TRBD2; J: TRBJ2-1; V: TRBV5-6; DNA: TGTGCCAGCAGCTTTAGACTAGCGGGAGGTAGCTCCTACAATGAGCAGTTCTTC; CDR3: CASSFRLAGGSSYNEQFF
size: .; D: TRBD1; J: TRBJ2-3; V: TRBV10-3; DNA: TGTGCCATCAGTGAGCCAGGGGGCCGCACAGATACGCAGTATTTT; CDR3: CAISEPGGRTDTQYF
size: few; D: .; J: TRBJ2-7; V: TRBV10-3; DNA: TGTGCCATCAGTGAGTCAGGAAGGGCGGGGGAGCAGTACTTC; CDR3: CAISESGRAGEQYF
size: once; D: TRBD1; J: TRBJ1-4; V: TRBV14; DNA: TGTGCCAGCAACCCGAAACGGACAGGGGCCCCCGCAACTAATGAAAAACTGTTTTTT; CDR3: CASNPKRTGAPATNEKLFF
size: .; D: .; J: TRBJ2-1; V: TRBV5-1; DNA: TGCGCCAGCACCTTTAACAATGAGCAGTTCTTC; CDR3: CASTFNNEQFF
size: many; D: .; J: TRBJ2-7; V: TRBV7-2; DNA: TGTGCCAGCACCGAAGGGGGAGTTCTAGACGAGCAGTACTTC; CDR3: CASTEGGVLDEQYF
size: .; D: .; J: TRBJ2-7; V: TRBV20-1; DNA: TGCAGTGCTAGAGATGGGACGGTCTTGAATTCCTACGAGCAGTACTTC; CDR3: CSARDGTVLNSYEQYF
size: .; D: TRBD1; J: TRBJ1-2; V: TRBV20-1; DNA: TGCAGTGCTAACAGACAGGGAAGGGATGGCTACACCTTC; CDR3: CSANRQGRDGYTF
size: few; D: .; J: TRBJ2-3; V: TRBV2; DNA: TGTGCCAGCAGTGCTTCTGGACATCCGATCACAGATACGCAGTATTTT; CDR3: CASSASGHPITDTQYF
size: few; D: .; J: TRBJ1-2; V: TRBV10-3; DNA: TGTGCCATCAGTGAGACCGGGGACTATGGCTACACCTTC; CDR3: CAISETGDYGYTF
size: .; D: .; J: TRBJ2-1; V: TRBV20-1; DNA: TGCAGTGCTAGAGATCGAGGGACTCCAAATGAGCAGTTCTTC; CDR3: CSARDRGTPNEQFF
size: few; D: .; J: TRBJ1-2; V: TRBV3-1; DNA: TGTGCCAGCAGCCAAGATCTTGGAGGCCCCTATGGCTACACCTTC; CDR3: CASSQDLGGPYGYTF
size: .; D: .; J: TRBJ2-1; V: TRBV12-3/TRBV12-4; DNA: .; CDR3: CASSVAGGTFF
size: .; D: .; J: TRBJ2-1; V: TRBV12-5; DNA: TGTGCTAGTGGTCCCGATCGCAGTGAGCAGTTCTTC; CDR3: CASGPDRSEQFF
size: few; D: TRBD2; J: TRBJ2-5; V: TRBV24-1; DNA: TGTGCCACCAGTGACCACCCGGGACTAGCGGGAGGCGTAAAAGAGACCCAGTACTTC; CDR3: CATSDHPGLAGGVKETQYF
size: few; D: TRBD1; J: TRBJ1-1; V: TRBV2; DNA: TGTGCCAGCAGTGCGGGGACAGAGAACACTGAAGCTTTCTTT; CDR3: CASSAGTENTEAFF
size: .; D: TRBD2; J: TRBJ2-1; V: TRBV5-1; DNA: TGCGCCAGCAGCGTACGACTAGCGGGGGGGTACAATGAGCAGTTCTTC; CDR3: CASSVRLAGGYNEQFF
size: .; D: .; J: TRBJ2-7; V: TRBV7-2; DNA: TGTGCCAGCAGCTTAGCCGGGACCAACCTCTACGAGCAGTACTTC; CDR3: CASSLAGTNLYEQYF
size: few; D: TRBD2; J: TRBJ2-1; V: TRBV2; DNA: TGTGCCAGCATCGGTCCAGCGGGACTAGCGGGAACCCTGTTGGGCAATGAGCAGTTCTTC; CDR3: CASIGPAGLAGTLLGNEQFF
size: .; D: TRBD2; J: TRBJ2-1; V: TRBV7-9; DNA: TGTGCCAGCAGTCAGCGGACTAGCATCAATGAGCAGTTCTTC; CDR3: CASSQRTSINEQFF
size: many; D: .; J: TRBJ2-3; V: TRBV20-1; DNA: TGCAGTGCTAGGCGGCGGGGATCTAGCACAGATACGCAGTATTTT; CDR3: CSARRRGSSTDTQYF
size: few; D: TRBD1; J: TRBJ2-1; V: TRBV10-3; DNA: TGTGCCATCAGTGCCTCATCCGGGACAGTCTCCTACAATGAGCAGTTCTTC; CDR3: CAISASSGTVSYNEQFF
size: .; D: .; J: TRBJ2-3; V: TRBV6-6; DNA: TGTGCCAGCAGTTACGGTCAGGGGAGGGATACGCAGTATTTT; CDR3: CASSYGQGRDTQYF
size: .; D: .; J: TRBJ1-1; V: TRBV27; DNA: TGTGCCAGCAGTTTACTGCCGGGATACTCGAACACTGAAGCTTTCTTT; CDR3: CASSLLPGYSNTEAFF
size: .; D: TRBD2; J: TRBJ2-7; V: TRBV10-3; DNA: TGTGCCATCACCTCAGCGGGGGGCATTGAGCAGTACTTC; CDR3: CAITSAGGIEQYF
size: .; D: .; J: TRBJ2-3; V: TRBV28; DNA: TGTGCCAGCAGGGATCCAGGGAAAGATACGCAGTATTTT; CDR3: CASRDPGKDTQYF
size: few; D: .; J: TRBJ1-2; V: TRBV6-4; DNA: TGTGCCAACCATCGGCTAGCTAACTATGGCTACACCTTC; CDR3: CANHRLANYGYTF
size: .; D: .; J: TRBJ2-3; V: TRBV12-3/TRBV12-4; DNA: TGTGCCAGCAGATTGGGCAATACGCAGTATTTT; CDR3: CASRLGNTQYF
size: .; D: .; J: TRBJ1-1; V: TRBV10-3; DNA: TGTGCCATCGAAAGTCCCTCCGGTACTGAAGCTTTCTTT; CDR3: CAIESPSGTEAFF
size: once; D: .; J: TRBJ2-1; V: TRBV5-5; DNA: TGTGCCAGCAGCTTGGCAAAGGGTGGGTCGTGGGGGCAGTTCTTC; CDR3: CASSLAKGGSWGQFF
size: .; D: .; J: TRBJ1-2; V: TRBV20-1; DNA: TGCACCCCCTCATCTAACTATGGCTACACCTTC; CDR3: CTPSSNYGYTF
size: .; D: .; J: TRBJ1-1; V: TRBV5-1; DNA: TGCGCCAGCAGCCGACCTAGTCCGGGAGGCACTGAAGCTTTCTTT; CDR3: CASSRPSPGGTEAFF
size: few; D: TRBD1; J: TRBJ2-7; V: TRBV14; DNA: TGTGCCAGCAGCCCGGGTCCAGTGCTGACAGGGCAGTACGAGCAGTACTTC; CDR3: CASSPGPVLTGQYEQYF